These T cell receptor beta chains were read from a single sample in a study of neoadjuvant anti-PD-1 for oral cavity cancer. The table came from immunoSEQ multiplex PCR; TCRdb's copy has only in-frame clones and leaves some out. The sample records more than 8,000 clones, roughly two thirds being singletons. The sequencing here drew on PBMCs, taken after nivolumab (anti-PD-1) treatment. The receptors were gathered from a person aged 35 to 85 with oral cavity squamous cell carcinoma. The CDR3 runs from the conserved cysteine through the conserved F or W. Fields, in order: J gene, clone size, V gene, D gene, CDR3 DNA, CDR3 protein. The D gene is left open where the match is weak. Only part of the rows carry a size: once, few, many, or a class if the clone is expanded.

>TRBJ2-1|NA|TRBV6-4|TRBD2
TGTGCCAGCAGTAACTTAGCGGGGGATGAGCAGTTCTTC
CASSNLAGDEQFF
>TRBJ2-3|NA|TRBV6-5|TRBD2
TGTGCCAGCAGTTACATAGCGGGGGTTGCAGATACGCAGTATTTT
CASSYIAGVADTQYF
>TRBJ2-2|NA|TRBV14|TRBD2
TGTGCCAGCAGCCAAGGAAGAGTAGCGGGGCTCACCGGGGAGCTGTTTTTT
CASSQGRVAGLTGELFF
>TRBJ1-3|NA|TRBV19|NA
TGTGCCAGTACCTCTTCTGGAAACACCATATATTTT
CASTSSGNTIYF
>TRBJ2-1|NA|TRBV6-1|NA
TGTGCCAGCAGTGAGATTGGCAATGAGCAGTTCTTC
CASSEIGNEQFF
>TRBJ2-2|few|TRBV15|NA
TGTGCCACCAGCAGAGGGAGGTATAACACCGGGGAGCTGTTTTTT
CATSRGRYNTGELFF
>TRBJ2-7|NA|TRBV7-9|NA
TGTGCCAGCAGTGTTAAAAGTGGGTACGAGCAGTACTTC
CASSVKSGYEQYF
>TRBJ2-2|NA|TRBV9|TRBD1
TGTGCCAGCAGCGTAGTAGGCCTGGACAGGCGCCCCAGGGAGCTGTTTTTT
CASSVVGLDRRPRELFF
>TRBJ1-2|NA|TRBV2|NA
TGTGCCAGCAGTGAAGAGCTACTTCCTAACTATGGCTACACCTTC
CASSEELLPNYGYTF
>TRBJ1-1|NA|TRBV10-1|NA
TGCGCCAGCAGTGTAGAACAGTGGACTGAAGCTTTCTTT
CASSVEQWTEAFF
>TRBJ1-3|few|TRBV7-3|NA
TGTGCCAGCAGCTCTACAGCCGCCTCTGGAAACACCATATATTTT
CASSSTAASGNTIYF
>TRBJ1-2|once|TRBV29-1|NA
TGCAGCGCTTCCGGTGGGGGGGTCTATGGCTACACCTTC
CSASGGGVYGYTF
>TRBJ1-1|few|TRBV19|TRBD1
TGTGCCAGTAGACTCAACCGGGACAGGGGCACTGAAGCTTTCTTT
CASRLNRDRGTEAFF
>TRBJ1-3|NA|TRBV4-2|NA
TGTGCCAGCAGCCAAGATCTGCGGGGAGCTGGAAACACCATATATTTT
CASSQDLRGAGNTIYF
>TRBJ1-1|NA|TRBV7-9|NA
TGTGCCAGCAGCACGGAGGGAGGACGTTATGGTGAAGCTTTCTTT
CASSTEGGRYGEAFF
>TRBJ1-4|few|TRBV5-3|NA
TGTGCCAGAAGCTTGAGTGAAAAACTGTTTTTT
CARSLSEKLFF
>TRBJ2-7|NA|TRBV7-8|NA
TGTGCCAGCAGCTTTAAGGGCTACGAGCAGTACTTC
CASSFKGYEQYF
>TRBJ1-2|NA|TRBV27|NA
TGTGCCAGCAGTTTAAGGGGGATTGGAGGCTACACCTTC
CASSLRGIGGYTF
>TRBJ2-1|NA|TRBV2|NA
TGTGCCAGCGTCCGACATCCTGGGGGATACAATGAGCAGTTCTTC
CASVRHPGGYNEQFF
>TRBJ1-2|NA|TRBV10-1|TRBD1
TGCGCCAGCAGCCCCCAGGGGGGCTATGGCTACACCTTC
CASSPQGGYGYTF
>TRBJ2-3|NA|TRBV4-1|TRBD2
TGCGCCAGCAGCCAAGAAGATTCCCGACTAGCGGGAGTGATAGATACGCAGTATTTT
CASSQEDSRLAGVIDTQYF